These 6 T cell receptor beta chains originate from one sample sequenced in a study of blood T cell repertoires in COVID-19. Sequencing used immunoSEQ multiplex PCR; TCRdb keeps in-frame clones, though not all of them. The repertoire has some 160,000 clones, 60% to 80% of them found once; the top ten carry over 7%. Sequencing was carried out using peripheral blood. These receptors were taken from a man aged 50 to 59 with active or convalescent COVID-19.

In its sample, this clone was seen a few times. The CDR3 spells CASNGQLLTGELFF. The CDR3 DNA sequence: TGTGCCAGCAATGGACAGTTGTTAACCGGGGAGCTGTTTTTT. The J gene is TRBJ2-2, the V gene TRBV2; a possible D gene is TRBD1 (6 bases). This CDR3 is 14 amino acids long. Trimming removed 7 bases at V and 5 bases at J, with 14 bases between. Germline-derived CDR1 and CDR2 are SNHLY and FYNNEI. The full variable domain, in which reference TRBV2 and TRBJ2-2 provide the parts outside the CDR3, is EPEVTQTPSHQVTQMGQEVILRCVPISNHLYFYWYRQILGQKVEFLVSFYNNEISEKSEIFDDQFSVERPDGSNFTLKIRSTKLEDSAMYFCASNGQLLTGELFFGEGSRLTVL.

This rearrangement joins TRBV30 to TRBJ2-6, with 8 bases matching TRBD1. The CDR3 extends over 14 amino acids. Germline loops: CDR1 GTSNPN, CDR2 SVGIG (reference sequence). V was clipped by 3 bases and J by 4 bases; unmatched bases: 2. The CDR3 DNA sequence: TGTGCCTGGAGCAGGGGGCGAGGGGCCAACGTCCTGACTTTC. This codes for CAWSRGRGANVLTF.

The table lists this clone with a count of one. This chain uses TRBV7-2 with TRBJ2-1, with 9 bases lining up with TRBD2. This CDR3 is built from 13 residues. Per germline, CDR1 SGHTA and CDR2 FQGNSA. The V gene end was trimmed by 1 base and the J gene end by 14 bases; junction bases not matched to a gene: 6. The CDR3 sequence: CASSLVSLAGKFF. Written as DNA, the CDR3 is TGTGCCAGCAGCTTAGTGTCGCTAGCGGGAAAGTTCTTC.

The chain recombines TRBV19 with TRBJ2-1; TRBD2 matches 7 bases. V lost 2 bases to trimming and J lost 0 bases; unmatched junction nucleotides: 4. Germline V gives CDR1 LNHDA, CDR2 SQIVND (reference sequence). The CDR3 length is 16 residues. The DNA of the CDR3 is TGTGCCAGTAGTATACGAGCGGGGAGCTCCTACAATGAGCAGTTCTTC. Its translation: CASSIRAGSSYNEQFF.

V usage is TRBV5-1 and J usage is TRBJ1-3; D uncertain. Germline loops: CDR1 SGHRS, CDR2 YFSETQ. V lost 0 bases and J 0 bases, leaving 7 bases between the germline ends. The CDR3 totals 15 residues. CDR3 in amino acids: CASSLVAASGNTIYF. CDR3 DNA sequence: TGCGCCAGCAGCTTGGTAGCAGCCTCTGGAAACACCATATATTTT.

Worth noting for this clone: One end of the junction does not line up with germline, which may come from a read error. The chain is built from TRBV5-1 and TRBJ2-2; D is perhaps TRBD2 (5 bases). Per germline, CDR1 SGHRS and CDR2 YFSETQ. The CDR3 has 14 residues. The CDR3 DNA is TGCGCCAGCAGCCAAGATGCGAACACCGGGGAGCTATTTTTT. Its translation: CASSQDANTGELFF.